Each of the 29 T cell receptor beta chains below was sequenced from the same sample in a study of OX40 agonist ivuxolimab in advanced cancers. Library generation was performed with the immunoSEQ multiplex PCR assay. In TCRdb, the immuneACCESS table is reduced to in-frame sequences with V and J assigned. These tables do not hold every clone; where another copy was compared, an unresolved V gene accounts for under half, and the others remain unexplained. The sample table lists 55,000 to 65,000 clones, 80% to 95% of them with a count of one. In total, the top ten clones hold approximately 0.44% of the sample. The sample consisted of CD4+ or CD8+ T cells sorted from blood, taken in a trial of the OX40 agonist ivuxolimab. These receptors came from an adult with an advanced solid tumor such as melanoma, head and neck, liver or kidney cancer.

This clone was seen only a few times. The CDR3 protein is CASSEGTGVYTIYF. CDR3 DNA sequence: TGTGCCAGCAGTGAGGGGACAGGGGTTTACACCATATATTTT. The chain employs TRBV6-1 and TRBJ1-3, with 10 bases aligning to TRBD1. The V gene's germline CDR1 is MNHNS and CDR2 SASEGT. V was clipped by 3 bases and J by 8 bases; unmatched bases: 4. This CDR3 is 14 amino acids long.

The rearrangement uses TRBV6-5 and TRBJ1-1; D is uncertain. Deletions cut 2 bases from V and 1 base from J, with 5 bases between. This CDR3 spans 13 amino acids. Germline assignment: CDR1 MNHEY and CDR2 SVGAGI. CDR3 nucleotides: TGTGCCAGCAGTTACAGGGCGAACACTGAAGCTTTCTTT. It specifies CASSYRANTEAFF.

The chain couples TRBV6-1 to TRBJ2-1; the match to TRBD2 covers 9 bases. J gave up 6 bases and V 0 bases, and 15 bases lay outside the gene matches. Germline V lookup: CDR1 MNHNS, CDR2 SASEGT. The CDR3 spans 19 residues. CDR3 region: CASSEALPLAGGPANEQFF. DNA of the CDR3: TGTGCCAGCAGTGAAGCGCTTCCGTTGGCGGGAGGGCCGGCCAATGAGCAGTTCTTC.

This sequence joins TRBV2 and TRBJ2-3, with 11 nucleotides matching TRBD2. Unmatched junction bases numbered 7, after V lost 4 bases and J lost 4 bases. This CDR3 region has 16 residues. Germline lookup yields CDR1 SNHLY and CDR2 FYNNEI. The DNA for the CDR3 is TGTGCCAGCAGTGGCGAACTAGCGGGAGCATCAGATACGCAGTATTTT. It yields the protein CASSGELAGASDTQYF.

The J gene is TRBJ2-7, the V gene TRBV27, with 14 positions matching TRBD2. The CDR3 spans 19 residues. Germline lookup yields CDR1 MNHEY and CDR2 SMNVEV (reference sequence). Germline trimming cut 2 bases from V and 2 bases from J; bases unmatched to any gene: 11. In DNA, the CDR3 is TGTGCCAGCAGTTTAGGTCTGGGACTAGCGGGGGTTCGAGCCTACGAGCAGTACTTC. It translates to CASSLGLGLAGVRAYEQYF.

CDR3: CASSLARFTNEKLFF. In nucleotides, the CDR3 is TGTGCCAGCAGCTTAGCGAGGTTTACTAATGAAAAACTGTTTTTT. The V and J genes are TRBV7-9 and TRBJ1-4; no definite D call. The germline gives CDR1 SEHNR, CDR2 FQNEAQ (reference sequence). V lost 0 bases and J 2 bases, leaving 7 bases between the germline ends. CDR3 length: 15 amino acids.

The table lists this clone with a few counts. In nucleotides, the CDR3 is TGCAGCGTTGAACTAGTCGACAGGGTCTACCAAGAGACCCAGTACTTC. It specifies CSVELVDRVYQETQYF. The chain has TRBV29-1 and TRBJ2-5; 7 bases match TRBD1. Germline CDR1 is SQVTM and CDR2 is ANQGSEA. The V and J ends lost 2 bases and 0 bases, in that order; junction bases with no gene match: 9. The CDR3 is 16 residues long. Full variable domain (missing parts from reference TRBV29-1 and TRBJ2-5): SAVISQKPSRDICQRGTSLTIQCQVDSQVTMMFWYRQQPGQSLTLIATANQGSEATYESGFVIDKFPISRPNLTFSTLTVSNMSPEDSSIYLCSVELVDRVYQETQYFGPGTRLLVL.

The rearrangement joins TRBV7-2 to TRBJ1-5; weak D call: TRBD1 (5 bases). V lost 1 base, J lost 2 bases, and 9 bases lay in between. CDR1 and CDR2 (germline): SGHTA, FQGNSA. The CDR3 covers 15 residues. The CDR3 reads CASSLGSGGNQPQHF. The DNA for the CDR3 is TGTGCCAGCAGCTTAGGCTCGGGGGGCAATCAGCCCCAGCATTTT.

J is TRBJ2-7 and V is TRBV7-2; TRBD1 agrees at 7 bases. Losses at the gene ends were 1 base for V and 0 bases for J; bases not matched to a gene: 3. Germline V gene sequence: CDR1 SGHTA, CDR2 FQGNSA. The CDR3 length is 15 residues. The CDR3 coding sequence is TGTGCCAGCAGCTTAGTGGGACAGAGCTCCTACGAGCAGTACTTC. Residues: CASSLVGQSSYEQYF.

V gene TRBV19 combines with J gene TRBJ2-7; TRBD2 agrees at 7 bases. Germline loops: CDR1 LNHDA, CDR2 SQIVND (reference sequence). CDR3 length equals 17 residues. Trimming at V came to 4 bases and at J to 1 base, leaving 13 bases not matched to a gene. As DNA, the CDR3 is TGTGCCAGTAGTAGTCCCCCCGGTGGGAGGGCTTCCTACGAGCAGTACTTC. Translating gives CASSSPPGGRASYEQYF.

The CDR3 region is CASSPSPRRDTQYF. As DNA, the CDR3 is TGTGCCAGCAGCCCGTCCCCTAGGCGAGATACGCAGTATTTT. V usage is TRBV9 and J usage is TRBJ2-3; D ambiguous. The CDR3 loop spans 14 amino acids. Between the trimmed V and J ends, which lost 4 bases and 5 bases, there was a span of 14 bases. In germline, CDR1 is SGDLS, CDR2 YYNGEE.

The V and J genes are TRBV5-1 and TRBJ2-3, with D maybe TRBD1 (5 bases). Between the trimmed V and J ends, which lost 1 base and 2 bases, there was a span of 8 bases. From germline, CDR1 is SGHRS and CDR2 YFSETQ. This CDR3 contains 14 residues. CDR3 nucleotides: TGCGCCAGCAGCTTGAGCAGGGTCACAGATACGCAGTATTTT. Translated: CASSLSRVTDTQYF.

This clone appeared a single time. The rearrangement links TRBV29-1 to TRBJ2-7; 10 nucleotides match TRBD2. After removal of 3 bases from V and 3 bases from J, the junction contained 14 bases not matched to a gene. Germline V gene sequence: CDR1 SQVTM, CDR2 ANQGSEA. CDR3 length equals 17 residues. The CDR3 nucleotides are TGCAGCGTTGAGCCCTGTTCTAGCGGGAGCCCTATCTACGAGCAGTACTTC. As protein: CSVEPCSSGSPIYEQYF.

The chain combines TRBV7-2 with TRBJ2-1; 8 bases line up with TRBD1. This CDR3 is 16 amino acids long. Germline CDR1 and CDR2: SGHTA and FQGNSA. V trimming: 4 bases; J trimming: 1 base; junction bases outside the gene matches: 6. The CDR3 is CASSSQGVMSYNEQFF. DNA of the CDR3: TGTGCCAGCAGCTCACAGGGGGTCATGTCCTACAATGAGCAGTTCTTC. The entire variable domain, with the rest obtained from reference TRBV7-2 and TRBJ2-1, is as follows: GAGVSQSPSNKVTEKGKDVELRCDPISGHTALYWYRQSLGQGLEFLIYFQGNSAPDKSGLPSDRFSAERTGGSVSTLTIQRTQQEDSAVYLCASSSQGVMSYNEQFFGPGTRLTVL.

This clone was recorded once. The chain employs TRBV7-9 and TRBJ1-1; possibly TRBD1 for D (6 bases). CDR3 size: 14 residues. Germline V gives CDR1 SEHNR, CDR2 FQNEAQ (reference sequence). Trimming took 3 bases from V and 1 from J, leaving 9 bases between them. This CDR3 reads CASSLETGNTEAFF. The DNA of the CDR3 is TGTGCCAGCAGCTTGGAGACAGGGAACACTGAAGCTTTCTTT.

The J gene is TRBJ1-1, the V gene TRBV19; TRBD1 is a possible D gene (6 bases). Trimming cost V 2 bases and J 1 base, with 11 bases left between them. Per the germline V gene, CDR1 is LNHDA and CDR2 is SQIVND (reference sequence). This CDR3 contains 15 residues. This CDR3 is CASSIFRGKNTEAFF. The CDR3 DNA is TGTGCCAGTAGTATATTCAGGGGAAAGAACACTGAAGCTTTCTTT. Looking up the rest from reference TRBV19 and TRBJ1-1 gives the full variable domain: DGGITQSPKYLFRKEGQNVTLSCEQNLNHDAMYWYRQDPGQGLRLIYYSQIVNDFQKGDIAEGYSVSREKKESFPLTVTSAQKNPTAFYLCASSIFRGKNTEAFFGQGTRLTVV.

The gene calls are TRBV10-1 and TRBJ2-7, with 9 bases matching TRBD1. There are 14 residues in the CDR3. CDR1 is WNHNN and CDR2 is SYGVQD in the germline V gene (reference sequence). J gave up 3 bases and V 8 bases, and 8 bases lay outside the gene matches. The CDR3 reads CASAIGTGIYEQYF. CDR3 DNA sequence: TGCGCCAGCGCCATCGGGACAGGGATCTACGAGCAGTACTTC.

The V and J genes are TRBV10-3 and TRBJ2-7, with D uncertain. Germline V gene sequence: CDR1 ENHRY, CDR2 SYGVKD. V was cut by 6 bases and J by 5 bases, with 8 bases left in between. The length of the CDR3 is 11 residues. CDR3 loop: CAISDHDEQYF. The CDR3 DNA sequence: TGTGCCATCAGCGACCATGACGAGCAGTACTTC.

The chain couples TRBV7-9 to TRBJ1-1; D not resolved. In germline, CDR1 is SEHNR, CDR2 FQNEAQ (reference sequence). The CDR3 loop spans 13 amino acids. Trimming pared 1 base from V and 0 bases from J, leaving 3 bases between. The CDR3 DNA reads TGTGCCAGCAGCTTAGAGGTGAACACTGAAGCTTTCTTT. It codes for CASSLEVNTEAFF.

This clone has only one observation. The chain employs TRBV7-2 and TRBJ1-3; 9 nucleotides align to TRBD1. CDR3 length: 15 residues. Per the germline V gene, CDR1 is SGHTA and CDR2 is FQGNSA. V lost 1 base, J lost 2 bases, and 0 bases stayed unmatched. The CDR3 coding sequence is TGTGCCAGCAGCTTAGACAGGGGGCCTGGAAACACCATATATTTT. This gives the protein CASSLDRGPGNTIYF.

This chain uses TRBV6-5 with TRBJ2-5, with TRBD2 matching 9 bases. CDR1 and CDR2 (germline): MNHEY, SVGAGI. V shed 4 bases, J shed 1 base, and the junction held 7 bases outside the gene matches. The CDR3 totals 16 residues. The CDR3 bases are TGTGCCAGCAGTTCCATAAGACTAGCGGTCCAAGAGACCCAGTACTTC. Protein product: CASSSIRLAVQETQYF.

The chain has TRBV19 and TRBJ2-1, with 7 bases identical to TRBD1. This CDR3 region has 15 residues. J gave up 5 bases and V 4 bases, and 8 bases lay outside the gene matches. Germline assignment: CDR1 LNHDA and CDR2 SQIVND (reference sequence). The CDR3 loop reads CASSKQGRVNNEQFF. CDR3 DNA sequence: TGTGCCAGTAGTAAACAGGGGCGTGTGAACAATGAGCAGTTCTTC. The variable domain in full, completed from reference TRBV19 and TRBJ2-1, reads DGGITQSPKYLFRKEGQNVTLSCEQNLNHDAMYWYRQDPGQGLRLIYYSQIVNDFQKGDIAEGYSVSREKKESFPLTVTSAQKNPTAFYLCASSKQGRVNNEQFFGPGTRLTVL.

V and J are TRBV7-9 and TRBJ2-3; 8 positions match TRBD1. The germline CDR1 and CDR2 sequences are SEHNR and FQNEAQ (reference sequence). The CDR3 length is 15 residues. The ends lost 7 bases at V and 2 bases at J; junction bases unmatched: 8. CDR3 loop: CASTTGQGHTDTQYF. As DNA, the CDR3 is TGTGCCAGCACAACCGGACAGGGACACACAGATACGCAGTATTTT.

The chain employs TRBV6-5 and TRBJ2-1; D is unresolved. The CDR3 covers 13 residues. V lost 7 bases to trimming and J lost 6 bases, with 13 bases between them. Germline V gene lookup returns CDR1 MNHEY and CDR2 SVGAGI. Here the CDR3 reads CASKLLGFNEQFF. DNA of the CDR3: TGTGCCAGCAAACTCCTCGGGTTCAATGAGCAGTTCTTC.

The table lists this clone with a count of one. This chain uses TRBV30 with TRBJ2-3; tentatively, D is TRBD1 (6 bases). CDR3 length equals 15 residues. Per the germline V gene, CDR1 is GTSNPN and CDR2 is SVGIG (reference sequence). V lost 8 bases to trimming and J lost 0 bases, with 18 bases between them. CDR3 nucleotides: TGTGCCCGGACCCATAAGGACAGCAGCACAGATACGCAGTATTTT. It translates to CARTHKDSSTDTQYF. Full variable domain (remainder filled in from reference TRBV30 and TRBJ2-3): SQTIHQWPATLVQPVGSPLSLECTVEGTSNPNLYWYRQAAGRGLQLLFYSVGIGQISSEVPQNLSASRPQDRQFILSSKKLLLSDSGFYLCARTHKDSSTDTQYFGPGTRLTVL.

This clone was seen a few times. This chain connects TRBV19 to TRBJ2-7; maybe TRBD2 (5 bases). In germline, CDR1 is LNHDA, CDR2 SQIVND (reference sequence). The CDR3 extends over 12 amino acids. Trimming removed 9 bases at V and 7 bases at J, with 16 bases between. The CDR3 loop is CASRESIGEQYF. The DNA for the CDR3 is TGTGCCAGCCGGGAATCGATAGGGGAGCAGTACTTC.

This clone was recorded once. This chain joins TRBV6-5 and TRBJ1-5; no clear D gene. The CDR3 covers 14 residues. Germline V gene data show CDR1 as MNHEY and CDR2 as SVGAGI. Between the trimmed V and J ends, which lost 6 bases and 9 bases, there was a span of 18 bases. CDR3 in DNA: TGTGCCAGCAGGGGTCCGGGCAAAGATGGGCCCCAGCATTTT. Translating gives CASRGPGKDGPQHF.

The CDR3 coding sequence is TGTGCCATCAGGGGGACCCAGGACAAAGGTACTTTCTCCTACGAGCAGTACTTC. Amino acid sequence: CAIRGTQDKGTFSYEQYF. The chain has TRBV10-3 and TRBJ2-7; possibly TRBD1 or TRBD2 for D (5 bases each). V was pared by 6 bases and J by 0 bases, with 24 bases between. The CDR3 totals 18 residues. The germline V gene has CDR1 ENHRY and CDR2 SYGVKD.

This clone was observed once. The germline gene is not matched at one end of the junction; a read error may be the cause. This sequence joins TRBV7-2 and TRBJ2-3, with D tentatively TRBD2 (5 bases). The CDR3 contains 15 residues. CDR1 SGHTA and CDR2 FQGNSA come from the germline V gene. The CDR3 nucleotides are TGTGCCAGCAGCCCACTAGTCCCGGGCACAGATACGATGAAGTTT. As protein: CASSPLVPGTDTMKF.